The T cell receptor (beta chain) described here comes from a study of blood T cell repertoires in COVID-19. At the level of the study: Collection of acute and convalescent COVID-19 samples took place in the United States, Italy and Spain. PBMCs, B-cell-depleted T cells, or T cells provided the cDNA or gDNA that made up the material.

How the authors handled the data: Reference gene primers were amplified, and this amplification served to estimate nucleated cell counts. TCRdb's copy holds only in-frame clones and misses some; the assay was immunoSEQ multiplex PCR. D and trimming come from the DNA, and the V and J calls and clone size come from that table. The sample lists 250,000 to 350,000 clones; roughly 86% were seen once. This CDR3 is built from 20 residues. Germline V gene sequence: CDR1 SGDLS, CDR2 YYNGEE. Trimming removed 0 bases from V and 1 base from J; junction bases left unmatched: 13. The receptor's source is a woman between 50 and 59 years old with acute or convalescent COVID-19. Sequenced input: peripheral blood. The chain links TRBV9 to TRBJ2-2; the match to TRBD2 covers 9 bases. The DNA of the CDR3 is TGTGCCAGCAGCGTAGTCCCCCTCGCTAGCGGGATGATGAACACCGGGGAGCTGTTTTTT. Its protein product is CASSVVPLASGMMNTGELFF. The full variable domain, in which reference TRBV9 and TRBJ2-2 provide the parts outside the CDR3, is DSGVTQTPKHLITATGQRVTLRCSPRSGDLSVYWYQQSLDQGLQFLIQYYNGEERAKGNILERFSAQQFPDLHSELNLSSLELGDSALYFCASSVVPLASGMMNTGELFFGEGSRLTVL.